The next 23 T cell receptor beta chains were all read from a single sample in a study of blood T cell repertoires in COVID-19. Libraries were prepared by immunoSEQ multiplex PCR; TCRdb keeps only in-frame clonotypes and omits some of them. The data show under 200,000 clones, about 90% seen once. The sequencing input was peripheral blood. The receptors derive from a man aged 60 to 69 with active or convalescent COVID-19.

The chain links TRBV18 to TRBJ2-1, with 11 bases fitting TRBD1. Germline V lookup: CDR1 KGHSH, CDR2 LQKENI. The CDR3 has 15 residues. V lost 0 bases, J lost 9 bases, and 4 bases stayed unmatched. The CDR3 spells CASSPPTGQGAEQFF. DNA of the CDR3: TGTGCCAGCTCACCACCAACAGGACAGGGGGCTGAGCAGTTCTTC.

The chain carries TRBV27 and TRBJ1-5, with TRBD1 as a possible D gene (6 bases). CDR3 size: 13 residues. Germline lookup yields CDR1 MNHEY and CDR2 SMNVEV (reference sequence). V lost 5 bases and J 5 bases, leaving 10 bases between the germline ends. This CDR3 reads CASSLQGYQPQHF. CDR3 coding DNA: TGTGCCAGCAGTCTACAGGGTTATCAGCCCCAGCATTTT.

V and J are TRBV20-1 and TRBJ2-1, with D unresolved. CDR1 DFQATT and CDR2 SNEGSKA come from the germline V gene (reference sequence). The V gene lost 3 bases and the J gene lost 9 bases, with 9 bases spanning the gap. This CDR3 has 11 amino acids. CDR3 in amino acids: CSASRVGEQFF. In DNA, the CDR3 is TGCAGTGCTAGTCGGGTTGGTGAGCAGTTCTTC.

This clone was recorded once. V usage is TRBV9 and J usage is TRBJ1-4; tentative D call: TRBD1 (5 bases). Germline V gene sequence: CDR1 SGDLS, CDR2 YYNGEE. V gave up 0 bases and J gave up 7 bases, with 22 bases separating them. The length of the CDR3 is 18 residues. The CDR3 sequence: CASSVALVPGYGSEKLFF. CDR3 DNA: TGTGCCAGCAGCGTAGCTTTGGTTCCAGGGTACGGCAGTGAAAAACTGTTTTTT.

As regards this clone: The same CDR3 arises from other DNA sequences in this sample as well. The chain links TRBV2 to TRBJ1-5; 7 bases line up with TRBD1. Germline V gene data show CDR1 as SNHLY and CDR2 as FYNNEI. V shed 6 bases and J 6 bases; nucleotides not matched to a gene: 5. The CDR3 has 13 amino acids. The CDR3 is CASRGQGGQPQHF. The CDR3 DNA reads as TGTGCCAGCAGAGGGCAGGGGGGTCAGCCCCAGCATTTT.

The rearrangement joins TRBV18 to TRBJ2-2; 7 bases map to TRBD2. Looked up from germline, CDR1 is KGHSH and CDR2 is LQKENI. The CDR3 contains 16 residues. V lost 1 base and J lost 7; bases outside the gene matches: 9. In DNA form, the CDR3 reads TGTGCCAGCTCACCACGAAGCGGGGTAGAGATCGGGGAGCTGTTTTTT. It encodes CASSPRSGVEIGELFF.

This rearrangement joins TRBV12-5 to TRBJ1-6; D might be TRBD1 (5 bases). The germline gives CDR1 LGHNT, CDR2 FRNRAP. The CDR3 runs to 17 residues. V was pared by 2 bases and J by 5 bases, with 16 bases between. CDR3: CASGLLTHRPDNSPLHF. The CDR3 DNA reads as TGTGCTAGTGGTTTGCTCACACACAGGCCAGATAATTCACCCCTCCACTTT. The variable domain in full, with the rest retrieved from reference TRBV12-5 and TRBJ1-6, is DARVTQTPRHKVTEMGQEVTMRCQPILGHNTVFWYRQTMMQGLELLAYFRNRAPLDDSGMPKDRFSAEMPDATLATLKIQPSEPRDSAVYFCASGLLTHRPDNSPLHFGNGTRLTVT.

The V gene is TRBV5-1, the J gene TRBJ2-6, with no clear D. V was trimmed by 1 base and J by 0 bases, leaving 5 bases between them. There are 15 residues in the CDR3. The germline gives CDR1 SGHRS, CDR2 YFSETQ. The CDR3 reads CASSLTVSGANVLTF. The CDR3 DNA reads TGCGCCAGCAGCTTGACTGTCTCTGGGGCCAACGTCCTGACTTTC.

The J gene is TRBJ2-3, the V gene TRBV3-1 (or the pseudogene TRBV3-2); 8 positions match TRBD2. The CDR3 runs to 15 residues. V shed 3 bases and J 4 bases; nucleotides not matched to a gene: 6. The V gene's germline CDR1 is LGHDT and CDR2 YNNKEL (reference sequence). The CDR3 sequence is CASSHRGGRADTQYF. Here the CDR3 DNA reads TGTGCCAGCAGCCACCGGGGGGGCAGGGCAGATACGCAGTATTTT.

CDR3 in amino acids: CATSTSRGSGDGYTF. In DNA, the CDR3 is TGTGCCACCAGTACGTCTAGGGGGAGCGGGGATGGCTACACCTTC. This chain uses TRBV24-1 with TRBJ1-2; tentative D call: TRBD1 (6 bases). V was shortened by 6 bases and J by 6 bases, with 19 bases between the two germline ends. Germline CDR1 and CDR2: KGHDR and SFDVKD. The CDR3 is 15 amino acids.

This chain uses TRBV10-3 with TRBJ2-5; TRBD2 matches 10 bases. This CDR3 spans 15 amino acids. Germline V CDR1 and CDR2: ENHRY, SYGVKD. V shed 0 bases, J shed 4 bases, and the junction held 2 bases outside the gene matches. CDR3 DNA: TGTGCCATCAGTGAGTCAGCTAGCGGGGGAGAGACCCAGTACTTC. Its translation is CAISESASGGETQYF.

V is TRBV5-1 and J is TRBJ2-1; maybe TRBD1 (5 bases). The CDR3 length is 14 residues. Germline CDR1 and CDR2: SGHRS and YFSETQ. V was shortened by 3 bases and J by 9 bases, with 16 bases between the two germline ends. CDR3 sequence (DNA): TGCGCCAGCAGCTCATCAGGGTATCTGGGTGAGCAGTTCTTC. Residues: CASSSSGYLGEQFF.

The chain links TRBV18 to TRBJ2-2; 7 bases map to TRBD1. Germline CDR1 and CDR2: KGHSH and LQKENI. V was clipped by 8 bases and J by 0 bases; unmatched bases: 6. The CDR3 extends over 15 amino acids. CDR3 sequence reads: CASPKTGSNTGELFF. The DNA of the CDR3 is TGTGCCAGCCCAAAGACAGGGTCGAACACCGGGGAGCTGTTTTTT. The complete variable domain, with remaining parts taken from reference TRBV18 and TRBJ2-2, reads NAGVMQNPRHLVRRRGQEARLRCSPMKGHSHVYWYRQLPEEGLKFMVYLQKENIIDESGMPKERFSAEFPKEGPSILRIQQVVRGDSAAYFCASPKTGSNTGELFFGEGSRLTVL.

The chain uses TRBV10-3 and TRBJ1-2; TRBD1 is a possible D gene (6 bases). The CDR3 has 15 amino acids. Trimming stripped 6 bases from V and 2 bases from J, with 16 bases between. Germline V gene data show CDR1 as ENHRY and CDR2 as SYGVKD. CDR3 sequence (DNA): TGTGCCATCAGCTCTGGGGGGGCAGGGAACTATGGCTACACCTTC. It is translated as CAISSGGAGNYGYTF.

This rearrangement joins TRBV12-3 or TRBV12-4 to TRBJ1-4; D is unclear. V lost 5 bases to trimming and J lost 5 bases, with 9 bases between them. The CDR3 contains 13 residues. The CDR3 DNA follows: TGTGCCAGCAGTCCTCCCCCGAATGAAAAACTGTTTTTT. Its protein product is CASSPPPNEKLFF.

This clone has just one count. The rearrangement uses TRBV5-1 and TRBJ2-2; no firm D call. The V gene lost 8 bases and the J gene lost 6 bases, with 14 bases spanning the gap. Germline V CDR1 and CDR2: SGHRS, YFSETQ. This CDR3 contains 13 residues. The CDR3 loop is CASSPEPSGELFF. CDR3 coding DNA: TGCGCCAGTTCCCCCGAGCCTTCCGGGGAGCTGTTTTTT.

In DNA, the CDR3 is TGTGCCACCAGCAGAGTTTCGATAGATGAGCAGTTCTTC. The encoded protein is CATSRVSIDEQFF. The chain employs TRBV15 and TRBJ2-1; D not resolved. The germline gives CDR1 LNHNV, CDR2 YYDKDF (reference sequence). V dropped 1 base and J dropped 8 bases, with 9 bases sitting between them. The CDR3 sequence is 13 residues long.

This chain uses TRBV6-5 with TRBJ2-7, with a weak D call TRBD1 (6 bases). The V end was cut by 8 bases, the J end by 5 bases, with 22 bases between. Germline CDR1 MNHEY, CDR2 SVGAGI. The CDR3 runs 15 residues. CDR3 protein: CASVHKTGASNEQYF. CDR3 DNA sequence: TGTGCCAGCGTCCATAAGACAGGAGCCTCGAACGAGCAGTACTTC.

This clone came up a few times. The chain links TRBV5-1 to TRBJ2-5, with D possibly matching TRBD2 (6 bases). Germline V gene lookup returns CDR1 SGHRS and CDR2 YFSETQ. The germline V and J ends were trimmed by 0 bases and 5 bases, with 14 bases remaining between them. This CDR3 has 15 amino acids. Here the CDR3 DNA reads TGCGCCAGCAGCTTGGATACCAGGGACTGGGAGACCCAGTACTTC. As protein: CASSLDTRDWETQYF.

J is TRBJ2-3 and V is TRBV27, with D possibly TRBD2 on 5 matching bases. The CDR3 totals 13 residues. The V end was cut by 2 bases, the J end by 14 bases, with 17 bases between. Germline CDR1 MNHEY, CDR2 SMNVEV (reference sequence). The DNA for the CDR3 is TGTGCCAGCAGTTTAAGCTGGGCGGGTAGGAGGTATTTT. Residues: CASSLSWAGRRYF.

This clone was seen a single time. The chain carries TRBV3-1 (or the pseudogene TRBV3-2) and TRBJ2-5, with D perhaps TRBD2 (6 bases). The V end lost 1 base, the J end lost 7 bases, and 16 bases lay between the germline ends. The CDR3 covers 15 residues. Germline V lookup: CDR1 LGHDT, CDR2 YNNKEL (reference sequence). Here the CDR3 reads CASSQVGGPGGTQYF. Here the CDR3 DNA reads TGTGCCAGCAGCCAAGTAGGAGGGCCTGGGGGGACCCAGTACTTC.

The V gene is TRBV6-1, the J gene TRBJ1-3; 7 bases agree with TRBD1. The CDR3 covers 14 residues. Unmatched junction bases numbered 7, after V lost 2 bases and J lost 9 bases. Germline CDR1 MNHNS, CDR2 SASEGT. The CDR3 loop reads CASSELGAGGTIYF. CDR3 nucleotides: TGTGCCAGCAGTGAACTAGGGGCAGGGGGCACCATATATTTT.

This clone was counted at least ten times. The J gene is TRBJ1-1, the V gene TRBV6-5; D remains unclear. V was shortened by 7 bases and J by 1 base, with 10 bases between the two germline ends. Germline V gene lookup returns CDR1 MNHEY and CDR2 SVGAGI. This CDR3 comprises 13 residues. The CDR3 coding sequence is TGTGCCAGCACTCTAAGTAAGAACACTGAAGCTTTCTTT. This translates into CASTLSKNTEAFF.